This T cell receptor (beta chain) derives from a study of cytomegalovirus exposure and HLA in healthy donors. General study findings and limits: In a later analysis, HLA-associated TCR beta chains were more clonally expanded than equally common others.

This clone has a single count. What it binds is not known. In the PCR, 60 Vbeta and 13 Jbeta primers were used. TCRdb's copy holds only in-frame clones and misses some; the assay was immunoSEQ multiplex PCR. The table has about 140,000 clones, 65% to 85% seen once. The sequencing input was PBMCs. The receptor was derived from a man aged 50 to 59 in good health and CMV-seronegative.

The CDR3 loop reads CASQKDSWTQYF. CDR3 in DNA: TGTGCCAGCCAGAAAGACTCCTGGACGCAGTATTTT. The chain uses TRBV6-1 and TRBJ2-3; D remains unclear. The CDR3 consists of 12 residues. Germline-derived CDR1 and CDR2 are MNHNS and SASEGT. Trimming left V 8 bases short and J 9 bases short, with 15 bases between.